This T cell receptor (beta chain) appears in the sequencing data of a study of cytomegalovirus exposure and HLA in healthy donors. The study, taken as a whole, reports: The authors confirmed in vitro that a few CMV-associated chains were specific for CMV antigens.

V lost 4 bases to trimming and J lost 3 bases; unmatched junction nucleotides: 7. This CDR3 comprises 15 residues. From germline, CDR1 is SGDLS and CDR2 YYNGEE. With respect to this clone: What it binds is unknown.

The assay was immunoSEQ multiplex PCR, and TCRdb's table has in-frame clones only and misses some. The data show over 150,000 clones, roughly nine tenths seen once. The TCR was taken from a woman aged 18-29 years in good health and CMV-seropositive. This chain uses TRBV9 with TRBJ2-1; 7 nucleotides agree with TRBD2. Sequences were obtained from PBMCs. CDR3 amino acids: CASSPEGGVYNEQFF. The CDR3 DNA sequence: TGTGCCAGCAGCCCAGAGGGAGGGGTCTACAATGAGCAGTTCTTC.